This T cell receptor beta chain was captured by sequencing in a study of blood T cell repertoires in COVID-19 (dated by TCRdb to 2020 to 2021). Notes on the research overall: Samples from collaborators originated in the United States, Italy and Spain and spanned both the acute and convalescent phases of COVID-19. The prospective study material was composed of cDNA or gDNA derived from T cells, B-cell-depleted T cells, or PBMCs. Subjects who had been exposed to COVID-19, were actively infected with it, or had recovered from it provided the deeply sampled blood TCRbeta repertoires that made up the dataset. A freely available public database, intended as a resource for researchers studying the immune response to SARS-CoV-2, is where the repertoires were released. Samples were obtained from the ongoing ImmuneRACE study (first 160 participants) and from 950 to 1,500 subjects provided by 6 global collaborators. The sample metadata nearly always contained a de-identified subject ID, COVID-19 status, age in years and sex. HLA class I and class II types, where available, came from metadata supplied by the sample provider rather than from assay-based typing. Here is what the overall study found, with its caveats: The amount of clinical and demographic metadata varied by source and participant and was provided uncurated.

On this clone: The target of this receptor is not known. Base qualities are not provided; no much larger clone lies one nucleotide away.

The collaborating institutions used their own protocols to collect whole blood in K2EDTA tubes. Collaborator samples were shipped for TCRbeta analysis as frozen whole blood, isolated PBMCs, or DNA extracted from either sample type. The immunoSEQ Assay, a bias-controlled multiplex PCR, was used to amplify TCRbeta CDR3 regions from genomic DNA. Per the original workflow: Within the assay, amplification of reference gene primers was used to estimate how many nucleated cells each sample contained. To quantify the absolute abundance of each unique TCRbeta CDR3 rearrangement, sequence reads were collapsed and filtered. For each sample, productive Simpson clonality was calculated as the square root of Simpson's diversity index across productive rearrangements. TCRdb holds this immuneACCESS table with in-frame rearrangements only. Some clones are missing; in checked studies, unresolved V genes explain under half, and the rest has no known cause. That table furnishes V, J and clone size, whereas the DNA furnished D and trimming. The sample profile shows under 150,000 clones; roughly four fifths of them were found once. The top ten hold 10% to 14% of the sample.

The receptor was derived from a human donor in a cohort sampled during active COVID-19. Sequencing was carried out using peripheral blood.

The CDR3 here reads CSVAPGGASEKLFF. The sequenced DNA: TGCAGCGTTGCCCCCGGGGGGGCGAGTGAAAAACTGTTTTTT. The rearranged segments are TRBV29-1 and TRBJ1-4, with TRBD1 as a weak D call on 6 bases. The CDR3 runs 14 residues from the cysteine to the phenylalanine. Of all the DNA, just the CDR3 is kept, 42 bases in frame from base 1. CDR1 and CDR2 (SQVTM, ANQGSEA) derive from the germline V gene. Trimming removed 4 bases from V and 7 bases from J, leaving 16 bases between the germline ends.